Detailed here is one T cell receptor (beta chain). The entry originates in a study of cytomegalovirus exposure and HLA in healthy donors. The PCR used 60 Vbeta and 13 Jbeta primers. TCRdb's copy holds only in-frame clones and misses some; the assay was immunoSEQ multiplex PCR. Here the sample spans under 170,000 clones, 79% being singletons. Looked up from germline, CDR1 is LNHDA and CDR2 is SQIVND (reference sequence). Trimming pared 7 bases from V and 5 bases from J, leaving 12 bases between. This CDR3 has 13 residues. The receptor was derived from a man over 45 in good health and CMV-seropositive. The chain recombines TRBV19 with TRBJ1-5; tentatively, D is TRBD1 (5 bases). Sample: PBMCs. CDR3 coding DNA: TGTGCCAGTAAGGCTTCAGGGTATCAGCCCCAGCATTTT. Its translation is CASKASGYQPQHF.